These T cell receptor beta chains were read from a single sample in a study of blood T cell repertoires in COVID-19. Sequencing used immunoSEQ multiplex PCR; TCRdb keeps in-frame clones, though not all of them. The table records hundreds of thousands of clones, 65% to 90% of them present only once. The sample consisted of PBMCs or T cells enriched from blood (not recorded which). The source of these receptors is a woman in her twenties or thirties who had been exposed to COVID-19. Each CDR3 is given with its conserved first and last residue. The D gene is left open where the match is weak. A clone size is listed for some rows: how often the clone was seen (once, few, many), or a class if it is expanded.

v_call,clone_size,j_call,d_call,cdr3_nt,cdr3_aa
TRBV11-2,NA,TRBJ2-7,TRBD1,TGTGCCAGCAGACGTAGGACAGGGGAAGTTTTAGGCTACGAGCAGTACTTC,CASRRRTGEVLGYEQYF
TRBV5-6,NA,TRBJ1-6,NA,TGTGCCAGCAGCTTATTTTCGGGGAAATCACCCCTCCACTTT,CASSLFSGKSPLHF
TRBV5-1,NA,TRBJ2-3,TRBD1,TGCGCCAGCAGGTACTGGCCGGGACAGGGTGCCCGTACGCAGTATTTT,CASRYWPGQGARTQYF
TRBV11-3,NA,TRBJ2-3,TRBD2,TGTGCCAGCAGCTTCCTGACTAGCGGGGGGGCCGTTAGCACAGATACGCAGTATTTT,CASSFLTSGGAVSTDTQYF
TRBV5-8,few,TRBJ1-5,NA,TGTGCCAGCCCTGCGGAAGGGGGACGTCGTGATCAGCCCCAGCATTTT,CASPAEGGRRDQPQHF
TRBV2,NA,TRBJ1-6,TRBD1,TGTGCCAGCAACATACAGGGGAATTCACCCCTCCACTTT,CASNIQGNSPLHF
TRBV9,once,TRBJ1-5,TRBD1,TGTGCCAGCAGCGCAGGGGGGCAGCCCCAGCATTTT,CASSAGGQPQHF
TRBV7-2,NA,TRBJ1-3,NA,TGTGCCAGCAGCTCGGGAGGTAGCTTTGGAAACACCATATATTTT,CASSSGGSFGNTIYF
TRBV12-5,once,TRBJ2-1,TRBD2,TGTGCTAGTGGTTTGAGGGAGGGTGGGAATGAGCAGTTCTTC,CASGLREGGNEQFF
TRBV18,NA,TRBJ2-5,TRBD2,TGTGCCAGCTCACCCTGGCCCGGGGGGGCGGAGACCCAGTACTTC,CASSPWPGGAETQYF
TRBV25-1,NA,TRBJ2-7,NA,TGTGCCAGCAGTGATACAGGGGGGGCCTACGAGCAGTACTTC,CASSDTGGAYEQYF
TRBV19,NA,TRBJ1-2,NA,TGTGCCAGTAGTCTGGACAGAGACTATGGCTACACCTTC,CASSLDRDYGYTF
TRBV21-1,NA,TRBJ1-2,NA,TGTGCCAGCAGCAAAAGGGACAGGAACTATGGCTACACCTTC,CASSKRDRNYGYTF
TRBV5-1,NA,TRBJ1-4,NA,TGCGCCAGCAGCTTGCAGGCAGAGAATGAAAAACTGTTTTTT,CASSLQAENEKLFF